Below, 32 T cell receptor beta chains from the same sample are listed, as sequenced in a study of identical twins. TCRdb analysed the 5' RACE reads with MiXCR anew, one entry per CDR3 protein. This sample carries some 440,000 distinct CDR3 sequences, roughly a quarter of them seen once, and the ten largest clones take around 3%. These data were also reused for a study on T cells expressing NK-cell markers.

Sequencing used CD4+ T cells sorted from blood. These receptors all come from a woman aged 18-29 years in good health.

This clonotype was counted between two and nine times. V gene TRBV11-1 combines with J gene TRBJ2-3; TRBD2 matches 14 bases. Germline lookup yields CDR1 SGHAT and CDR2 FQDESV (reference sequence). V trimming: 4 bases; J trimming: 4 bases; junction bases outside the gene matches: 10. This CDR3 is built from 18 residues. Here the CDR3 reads CASSSTWTSGRMADTQYF. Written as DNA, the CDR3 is TGTGCCAGCAGCTCCACTTGGACTAGCGGGAGGATGGCAGATACGCAGTATTTT.

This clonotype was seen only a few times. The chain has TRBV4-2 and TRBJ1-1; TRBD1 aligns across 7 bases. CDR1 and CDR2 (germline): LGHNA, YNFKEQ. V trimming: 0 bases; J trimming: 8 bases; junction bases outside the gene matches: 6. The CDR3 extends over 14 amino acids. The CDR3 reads CASSQDLGQVEAFF. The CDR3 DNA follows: TGTGCCAGCAGCCAAGATCTTGGACAGGTCGAAGCTTTCTTT.

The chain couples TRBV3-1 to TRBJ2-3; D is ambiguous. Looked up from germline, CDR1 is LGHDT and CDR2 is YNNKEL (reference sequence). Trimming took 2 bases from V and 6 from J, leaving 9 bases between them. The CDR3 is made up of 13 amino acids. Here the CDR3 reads CASSQFDPDTQYF. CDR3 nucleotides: TGTGCCAGCAGCCAATTTGACCCGGATACGCAGTATTTT.

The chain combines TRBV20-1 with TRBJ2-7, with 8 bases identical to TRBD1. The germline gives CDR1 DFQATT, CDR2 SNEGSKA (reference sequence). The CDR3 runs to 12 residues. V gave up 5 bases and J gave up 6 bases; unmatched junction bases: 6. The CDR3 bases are TGCAGTGCTCCTGGACAGGGAGGCGAGCAGTACTTC. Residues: CSAPGQGGEQYF.

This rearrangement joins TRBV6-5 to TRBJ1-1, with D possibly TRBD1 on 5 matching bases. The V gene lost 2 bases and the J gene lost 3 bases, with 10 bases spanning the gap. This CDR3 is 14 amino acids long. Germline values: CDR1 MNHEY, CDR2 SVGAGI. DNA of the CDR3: TGTGCCAGCAGTTACGCGGGGCCGGACACTGAAGCTTTCTTT. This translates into CASSYAGPDTEAFF.

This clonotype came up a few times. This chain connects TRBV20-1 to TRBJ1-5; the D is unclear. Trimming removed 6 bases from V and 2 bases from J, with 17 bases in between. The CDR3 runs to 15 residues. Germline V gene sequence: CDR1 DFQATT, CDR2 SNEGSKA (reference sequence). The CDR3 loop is CSAKPRGVRNQPQHF. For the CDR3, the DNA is TGCAGTGCCAAGCCCCGGGGAGTGCGCAATCAGCCCCAGCATTTT.

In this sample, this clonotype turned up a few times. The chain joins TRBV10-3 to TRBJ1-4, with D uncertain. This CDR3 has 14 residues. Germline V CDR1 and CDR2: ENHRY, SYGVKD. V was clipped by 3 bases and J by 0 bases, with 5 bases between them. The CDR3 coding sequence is TGTGCCATCAGTGATACCGCAACTAATGAAAAACTGTTTTTT. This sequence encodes CAISDTATNEKLFF.

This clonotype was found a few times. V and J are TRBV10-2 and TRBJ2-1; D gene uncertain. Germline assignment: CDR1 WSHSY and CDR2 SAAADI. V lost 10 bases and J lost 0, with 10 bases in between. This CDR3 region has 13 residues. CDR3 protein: CATLASSYNEQFF. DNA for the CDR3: TGCGCCACCCTCGCCAGCTCCTACAATGAGCAGTTCTTC.

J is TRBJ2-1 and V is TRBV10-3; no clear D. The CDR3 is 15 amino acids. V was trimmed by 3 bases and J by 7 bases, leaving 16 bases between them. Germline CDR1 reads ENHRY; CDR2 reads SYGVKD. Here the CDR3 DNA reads TGTGCCATCAGTGAAAGTTACGGCAGCGCAAATGAGCAGTTCTTC. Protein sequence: CAISESYGSANEQFF.

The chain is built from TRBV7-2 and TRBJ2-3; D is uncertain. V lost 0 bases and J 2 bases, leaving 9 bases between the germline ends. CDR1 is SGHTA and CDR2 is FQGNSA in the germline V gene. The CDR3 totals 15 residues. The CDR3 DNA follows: TGTGCCAGCAGCTTAGCAGGGTTCCCCACAGATACGCAGTATTTT. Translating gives CASSLAGFPTDTQYF.

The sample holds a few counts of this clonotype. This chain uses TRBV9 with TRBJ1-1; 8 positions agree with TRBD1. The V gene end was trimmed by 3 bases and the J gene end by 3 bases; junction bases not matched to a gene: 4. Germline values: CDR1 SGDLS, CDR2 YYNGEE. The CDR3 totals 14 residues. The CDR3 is CASSGHRGDTEAFF. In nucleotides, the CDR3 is TGTGCCAGCAGCGGCCACAGGGGGGACACTGAAGCTTTCTTT. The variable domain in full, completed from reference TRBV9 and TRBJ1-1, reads DSGVTQTPKHLITATGQRVTLRCSPRSGDLSVYWYQQSLDQGLQFLIQYYNGEERAKGNILERFSAQQFPDLHSELNLSSLELGDSALYFCASSGHRGDTEAFFGQGTRLTVV.

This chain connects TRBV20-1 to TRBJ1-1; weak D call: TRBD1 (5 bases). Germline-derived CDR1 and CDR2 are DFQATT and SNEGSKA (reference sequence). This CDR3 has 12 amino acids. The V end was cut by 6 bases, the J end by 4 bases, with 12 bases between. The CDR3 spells CSAQGGITEAFF. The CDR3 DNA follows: TGCAGTGCCCAGGGAGGGATCACTGAAGCTTTCTTT.

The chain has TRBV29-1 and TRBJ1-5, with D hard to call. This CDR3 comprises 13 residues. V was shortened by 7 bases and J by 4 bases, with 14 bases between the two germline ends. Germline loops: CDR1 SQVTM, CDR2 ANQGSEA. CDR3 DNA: TGCAGCGGGACTACCGGGCCAAATCAGCCCCAGCATTTT. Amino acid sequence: CSGTTGPNQPQHF. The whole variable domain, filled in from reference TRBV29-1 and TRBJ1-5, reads SAVISQKPSRDICQRGTSLTIQCQVDSQVTMMFWYRQQPGQSLTLIATANQGSEATYESGFVIDKFPISRPNLTFSTLTVSNMSPEDSSIYLCSGTTGPNQPQHFGDGTRLSIL.

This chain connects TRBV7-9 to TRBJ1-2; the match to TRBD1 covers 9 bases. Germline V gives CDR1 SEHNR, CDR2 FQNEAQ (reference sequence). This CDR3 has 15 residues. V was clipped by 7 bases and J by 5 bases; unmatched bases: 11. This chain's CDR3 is CASIANRGPTYGYTF. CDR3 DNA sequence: TGTGCCAGCATCGCTAACAGGGGGCCAACGTATGGCTACACCTTC.

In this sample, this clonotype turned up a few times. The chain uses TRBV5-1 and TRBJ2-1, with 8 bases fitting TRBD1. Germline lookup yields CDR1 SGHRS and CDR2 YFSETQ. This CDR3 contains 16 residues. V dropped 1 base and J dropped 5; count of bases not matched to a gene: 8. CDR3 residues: CASSLTGQGRNNEQFF. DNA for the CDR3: TGCGCCAGCAGCTTGACCGGACAGGGTAGGAACAATGAGCAGTTCTTC.

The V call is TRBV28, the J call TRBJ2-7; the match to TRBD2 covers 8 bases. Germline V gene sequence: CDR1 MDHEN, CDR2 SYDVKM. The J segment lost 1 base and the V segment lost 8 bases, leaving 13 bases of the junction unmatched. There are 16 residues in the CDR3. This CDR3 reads CASVHSAGGPSYEQYF. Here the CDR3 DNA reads TGTGCCAGCGTTCATTCCGCGGGAGGTCCGTCCTACGAGCAGTACTTC.

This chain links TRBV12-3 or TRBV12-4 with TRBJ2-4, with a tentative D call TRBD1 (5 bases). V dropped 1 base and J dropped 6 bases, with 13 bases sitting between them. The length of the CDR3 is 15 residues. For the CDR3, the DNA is TGTGCCAGCAGTTTAGAGTGGGGCAGAACAAACATTCAGTACTTC. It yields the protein CASSLEWGRTNIQYF.

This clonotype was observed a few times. This CDR3 is CSARQDSNEQFF. CDR3 nucleotide sequence: TGCAGTGCTAGGCAGGACAGCAATGAGCAGTTCTTC. This chain uses TRBV20-1 with TRBJ2-1, with D possibly TRBD1 on 6 matching bases. The CDR3 spans 12 residues. Germline lookup yields CDR1 DFQATT and CDR2 SNEGSKA (reference sequence). The V gene lost 3 bases and the J gene lost 6 bases, with 9 bases spanning the gap.

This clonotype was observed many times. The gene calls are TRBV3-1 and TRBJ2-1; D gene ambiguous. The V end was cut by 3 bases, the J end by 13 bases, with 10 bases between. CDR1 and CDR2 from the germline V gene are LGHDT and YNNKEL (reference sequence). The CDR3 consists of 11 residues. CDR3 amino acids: CASSQVGKQFF. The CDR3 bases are TGTGCCAGCAGCCAGGTGGGGAAACAGTTCTTC.

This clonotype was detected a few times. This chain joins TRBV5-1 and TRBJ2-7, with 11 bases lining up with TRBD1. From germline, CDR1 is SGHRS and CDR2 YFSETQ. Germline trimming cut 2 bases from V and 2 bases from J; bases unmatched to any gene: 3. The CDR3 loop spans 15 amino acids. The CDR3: CASSFTGQGAYEQYF. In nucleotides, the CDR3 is TGCGCCAGCAGCTTCACGGGACAGGGGGCCTACGAGCAGTACTTC.

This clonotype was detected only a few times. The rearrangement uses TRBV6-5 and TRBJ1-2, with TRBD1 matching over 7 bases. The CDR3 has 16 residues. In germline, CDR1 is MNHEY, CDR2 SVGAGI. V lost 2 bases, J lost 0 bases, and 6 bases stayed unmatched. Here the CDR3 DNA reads TGTGCCAGCAGTTACCTACAGGGGTTAGCTAACTATGGCTACACCTTC. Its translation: CASSYLQGLANYGYTF.

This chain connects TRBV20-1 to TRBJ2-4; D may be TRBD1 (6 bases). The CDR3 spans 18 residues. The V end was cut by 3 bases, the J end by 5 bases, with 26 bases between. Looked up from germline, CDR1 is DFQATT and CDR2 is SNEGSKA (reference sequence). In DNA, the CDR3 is TGCAGTGCTAGGCGGACCAGAACAGGGTATTATAGGGAAAACATTCAGTACTTC. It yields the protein CSARRTRTGYYRENIQYF.

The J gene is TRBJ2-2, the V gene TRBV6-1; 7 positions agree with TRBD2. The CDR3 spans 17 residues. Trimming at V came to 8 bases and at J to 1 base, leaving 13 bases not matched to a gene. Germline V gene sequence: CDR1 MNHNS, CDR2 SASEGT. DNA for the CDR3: TGTGCCAGCCCGCTAGCGGTTTCACAGAGGAACACCGGGGAGCTGTTTTTT. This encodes CASPLAVSQRNTGELFF.

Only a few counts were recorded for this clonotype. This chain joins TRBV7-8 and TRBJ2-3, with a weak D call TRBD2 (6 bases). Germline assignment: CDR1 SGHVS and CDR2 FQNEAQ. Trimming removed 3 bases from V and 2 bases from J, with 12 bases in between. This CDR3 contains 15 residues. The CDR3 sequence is CASSFRPGDTDTQYF. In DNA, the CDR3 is TGTGCCAGCAGCTTCCGTCCGGGAGACACAGATACGCAGTATTTT.

The CDR3 bases are TGTGCCAGCAGCCGGGACAGGGGGGTTGAGCAGTACTTC. It encodes CASSRDRGVEQYF. The chain employs TRBV6-1 and TRBJ2-7, with 11 positions matching TRBD1. Trimming took 6 bases from V and 7 from J; bases not matched to a gene: 5. The CDR3 is 13 amino acids. Looked up from germline, CDR1 is MNHNS and CDR2 is SASEGT.

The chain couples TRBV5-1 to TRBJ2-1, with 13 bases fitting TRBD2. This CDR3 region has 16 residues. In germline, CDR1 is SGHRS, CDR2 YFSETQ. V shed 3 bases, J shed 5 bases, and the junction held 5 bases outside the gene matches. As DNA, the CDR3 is TGCGCCAGCAGCTCATTACTAGCGGGAGGGCACAATGAGCAGTTCTTC. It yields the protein CASSSLLAGGHNEQFF.

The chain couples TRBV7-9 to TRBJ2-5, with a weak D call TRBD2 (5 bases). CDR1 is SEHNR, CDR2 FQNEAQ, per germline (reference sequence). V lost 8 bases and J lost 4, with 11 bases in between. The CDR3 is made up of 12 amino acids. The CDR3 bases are TGTGCCAGCCTTGCGGGCGGAGAGACCCAGTACTTC. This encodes CASLAGGETQYF.

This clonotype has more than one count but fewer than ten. The CDR3 protein is CASSFGGQGKEQPQHF. CDR3 coding DNA: TGTGCCAGCAGTTTTGGGGGCCAGGGAAAGGAGCAGCCCCAGCATTTT. The V gene is TRBV12-3 or TRBV12-4, the J gene TRBJ1-5; tentatively, D is TRBD1 (6 bases). Deletions cut 3 bases from V and 7 bases from J, with 19 bases between. The CDR3 is made up of 16 amino acids.

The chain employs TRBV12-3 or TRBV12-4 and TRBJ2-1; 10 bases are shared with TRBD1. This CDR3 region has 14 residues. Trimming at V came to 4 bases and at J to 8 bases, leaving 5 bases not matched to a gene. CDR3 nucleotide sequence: TGTGCCAGCAGTTCGATGACAGGGGGCTATGAGCAGTTCTTC. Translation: CASSSMTGGYEQFF.

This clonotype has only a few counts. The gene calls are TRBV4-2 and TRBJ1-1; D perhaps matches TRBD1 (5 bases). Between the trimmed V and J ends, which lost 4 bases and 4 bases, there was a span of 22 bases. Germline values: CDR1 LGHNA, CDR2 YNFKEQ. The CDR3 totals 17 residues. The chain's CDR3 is CASSPRGLEGRGTEAFF. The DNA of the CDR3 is TGTGCCAGCAGCCCACGGGGCCTAGAGGGACGTGGCACTGAAGCTTTCTTT.

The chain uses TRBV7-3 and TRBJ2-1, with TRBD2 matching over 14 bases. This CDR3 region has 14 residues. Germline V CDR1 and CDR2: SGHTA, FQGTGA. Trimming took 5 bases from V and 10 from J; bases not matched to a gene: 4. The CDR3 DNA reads TGTGCCAGCAGCACTGGACTAGCGGGGGGAGAGCAGTTCTTC. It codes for CASSTGLAGGEQFF.

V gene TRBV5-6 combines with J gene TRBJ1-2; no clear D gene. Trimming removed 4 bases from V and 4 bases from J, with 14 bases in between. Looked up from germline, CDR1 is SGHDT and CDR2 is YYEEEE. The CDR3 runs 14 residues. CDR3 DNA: TGTGCCAGCAGCCGGTCACCAGAACCCTATGGCTACACCTTC. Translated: CASSRSPEPYGYTF.